A single sample is the source of the 2 T cell receptor beta chains below, sequenced in a study of T cells expressing NK-cell markers. With the 5' RACE reads reprocessed, TCRdb shows one record per CDR3 protein and no DNA. The table for this sample gives 350,000 to 400,000 distinct CDR3 sequences. Sequenced sample: blood T cells: a sorted CD56 or NKG2C T cell subset, CD4+ or CD8+ T cells, or bulk PBMC T cells (not recorded which). The receptors shown here come from a woman aged 45-60 years in good health.

V gene TRBV4-2 combines with J gene TRBJ2-1; TCRdb's D call, TRBD2, is unchecked because there is no DNA. Per germline, CDR1 LGHNA and CDR2 YNFKEQ. The CDR3 covers 12 residues. The CDR3 sequence: CASSGTSGEQFF.

The chain carries TRBV7-3 and TRBJ2-7. The CDR3 contains 13 residues. CDR1 and CDR2 from the germline V gene are SGHTA and FQGTGA. This CDR3 is CASSLMGSYEQYF. Supplemented by reference TRBV7-3 and TRBJ2-7, the full variable domain reads GAGVSQTPSNKVTEKGKYVELRCDPISGHTALYWYRQSLGQGPEFLIYFQGTGAADDSGLPNDRFFAVRPEGSVSTLKIQRTERGDSAVYLCASSLMGSYEQYFGPGTRLTVT.